This record concerns one T cell receptor (beta chain) sequence. The data stem from a study of T cell changes during pregnancy in multiple sclerosis. Clones were sequenced by immunoSEQ multiplex PCR, and TCRdb holds only the in-frame ones, with some missing. This table holds some 64,000 clones, about 91% found once. The ends were cut back, 6 bases at V and 0 bases at J, with 9 bases in the middle. This CDR3 region has 14 residues. Germline CDR1 is LNHDA and CDR2 is SQIVND (reference sequence). This clonotype originated in a female donor with multiple sclerosis, enrolled in a pregnancy study. The sequencing used peripheral blood, collected after pregnancy. The V gene is TRBV19, the J gene TRBJ1-5; the D gene is possibly TRBD1 (6 bases). Here the CDR3 DNA reads TGTGCCAGTAGAGGACAGATTAGCAATCAGCCCCAGCATTTT. It encodes CASRGQISNQPQHF.